The sample holds one count of the clone carrying this TCR beta chain. Its matching antigen is unknown. The sample belongs to a study of cytomegalovirus exposure and HLA in healthy donors. Study as a whole: Researchers previously reported finding roughly 120 million unique TCR beta sequences from 170 million or so T cells. Study-wide findings and caveats: The authors listed over 150 TCR beta chains as cytomegalovirus-associated.

The CDR3 spans 16 residues. Primers: 60 Vbeta forward and 13 Jbeta reverse. How the authors handled the data: Counted up in a later analysis, unique TCR beta chains came to 65 million to 100 million, with around 9.9 million shared. Clones were sequenced by immunoSEQ multiplex PCR, and TCRdb holds only the in-frame ones, with some missing. That table gives V, J and clone size, and the DNA gave D and trimming. The sample includes about 140,000 clones, about 80% seen only once; the top ten take approximately 4%. This clonotype originated in a man aged 18 to 30 in good health and CMV-seronegative. The chain recombines TRBV1 with TRBJ2-7; the table names TRBD2, a call not compared with the DNA. TRBV1 is annotated as a pseudogene. Sequencing input: PBMCs. CDR3 loop: CTSSQGKRESSYEQYF. In nucleotides, the CDR3 is TGCACCAGCAGCCAAGGGAAGCGGGAGAGCTCCTACGAGCAGTACTTC.